The T cell receptor beta chain described here comes from a study of CD8 T cells in Susac syndrome. Negative isolation yielded CD8+ and CD4+ T cells; FACS enriched TEMRA cells. J was trimmed by 7 bases and V by 7 bases; bases with no gene match: 10. The CDR3 spans 13 residues. CDR1 and CDR2 (germline): SQVTM, ANQGSEA. It was with random hexamers that roughly 0.45 to 1 ug RNA was reverse transcribed. MiXCR was run by TCRdb on the immunoSEQ multiplex PCR reads, yielding one entry per CDR3 protein. This sample carries fewer than 350,000 distinct CDR3 sequences, 92% of them seen once, and the ten largest clones take approximately 0.065%.

The V and J genes are TRBV29-1 and TRBJ2-1; 7 bases line up with TRBD2. Sequencing was done on a sample of CD4+ T cells from PBMCs. The source is a human donor with multiple sclerosis. CDR3 region: CSAGGGSGNEQFF. The CDR3 nucleotides read TGCAGCGCTGGTGGCGGGAGTGGTAATGAGCAGTTCTTC.